This TCR beta chain was captured by sequencing in a study of CD8+ T cells in alopecia areata. Study information: The study gave treated patients oral tofacitinib at 5 to 10 mg twice daily.

The length of the CDR3 is 14 residues. The V segment lost 0 bases and the J segment 7 bases; nucleotides outside the gene matches: 5. Germline CDR1 is SQVTM and CDR2 is ANQGSEA. In its sample, this clone was seen a few times. RNA, once extracted, was reverse transcribed into cDNA for use as the sequencing template. The data were produced by immunoSEQ multiplex PCR, yet TCRdb's version contains in-frame clones alone and is incomplete. The sample carries 200,000 to 250,000 clones, more than 45% recorded once. As for treatment: oral pan-JAK inhibitor, 5-10 mg twice daily. In alopecia areata patients, both lesional scalp punch biopsies and peripheral blood were collected.

This receptor was obtained from a human donor with alopecia areata. The chain is built from TRBV29-1 and TRBJ2-3; 9 bases map to TRBD2. The sample was CD4+ T cells sorted from blood, taken at week 4, from a patient treated with tofacitinib. The CDR3 loop is CSVEDPSGVNTQYF. The DNA for the CDR3 is TGCAGCGTTGAAGATCCTAGCGGGGTTAATACGCAGTATTTT.